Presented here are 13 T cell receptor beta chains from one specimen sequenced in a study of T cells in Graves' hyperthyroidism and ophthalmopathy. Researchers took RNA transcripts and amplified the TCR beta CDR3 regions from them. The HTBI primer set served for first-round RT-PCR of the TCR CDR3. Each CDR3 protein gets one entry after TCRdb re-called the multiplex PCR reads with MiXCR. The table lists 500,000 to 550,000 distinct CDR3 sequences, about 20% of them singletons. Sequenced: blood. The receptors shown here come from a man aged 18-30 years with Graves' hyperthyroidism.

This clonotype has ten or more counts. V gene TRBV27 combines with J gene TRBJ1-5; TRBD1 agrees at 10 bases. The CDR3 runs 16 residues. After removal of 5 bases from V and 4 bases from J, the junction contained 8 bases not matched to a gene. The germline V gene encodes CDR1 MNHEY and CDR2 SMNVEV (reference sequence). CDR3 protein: CASSTWTGGPNQPQHF. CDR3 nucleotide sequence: TGTGCCAGCAGTACTTGGACAGGGGGACCTAATCAGCCCCAGCATTTT.

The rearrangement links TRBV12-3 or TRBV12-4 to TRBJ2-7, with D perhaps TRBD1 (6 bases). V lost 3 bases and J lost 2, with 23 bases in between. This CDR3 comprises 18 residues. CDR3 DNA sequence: TGTGCCAGCAGTTTTTCGTCCCCACGGGGCAGGGGTCCCTACGAGCAGTACTTC. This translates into CASSFSSPRGRGPYEQYF.

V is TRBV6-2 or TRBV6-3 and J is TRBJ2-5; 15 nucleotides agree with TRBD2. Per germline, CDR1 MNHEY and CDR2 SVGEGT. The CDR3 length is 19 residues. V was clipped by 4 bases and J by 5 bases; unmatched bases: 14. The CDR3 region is CASSFRPPGLAGGRETQYF. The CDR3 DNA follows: TGTGCCAGCAGTTTTCGACCCCCGGGACTAGCGGGAGGTCGGGAGACCCAGTACTTC.

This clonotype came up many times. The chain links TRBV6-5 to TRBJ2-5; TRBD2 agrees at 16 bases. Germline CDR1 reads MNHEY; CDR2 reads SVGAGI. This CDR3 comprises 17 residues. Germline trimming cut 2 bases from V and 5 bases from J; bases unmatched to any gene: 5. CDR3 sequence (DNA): TGTGCCAGCAGTTACGGGACTAGCGGGGGGGCCGGGGAGACCCAGTACTTC. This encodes CASSYGTSGGAGETQYF.

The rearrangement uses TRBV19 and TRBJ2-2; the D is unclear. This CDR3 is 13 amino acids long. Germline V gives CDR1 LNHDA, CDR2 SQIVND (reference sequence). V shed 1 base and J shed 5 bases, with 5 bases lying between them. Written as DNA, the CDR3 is TGTGCCAGTAGTATAGTCGGGACCGGGGAGCTGTTTTTT. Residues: CASSIVGTGELFF.

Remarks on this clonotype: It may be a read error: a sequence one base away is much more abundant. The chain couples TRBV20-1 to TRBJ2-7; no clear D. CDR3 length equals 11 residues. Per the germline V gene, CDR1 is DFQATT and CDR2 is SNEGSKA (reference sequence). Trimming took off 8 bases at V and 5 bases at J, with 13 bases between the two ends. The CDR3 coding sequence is TGCAGTAAAAGATTAGTCGACGAGCAGTACTTC. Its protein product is CSKRLVDEQYF.

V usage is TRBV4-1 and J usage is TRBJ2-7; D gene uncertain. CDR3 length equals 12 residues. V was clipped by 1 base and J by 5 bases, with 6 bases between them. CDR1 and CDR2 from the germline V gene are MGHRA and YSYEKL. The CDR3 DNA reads TGCGCCAGCAGCCAAGGTGGGGACGAGCAGTACTTC. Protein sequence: CASSQGGDEQYF.

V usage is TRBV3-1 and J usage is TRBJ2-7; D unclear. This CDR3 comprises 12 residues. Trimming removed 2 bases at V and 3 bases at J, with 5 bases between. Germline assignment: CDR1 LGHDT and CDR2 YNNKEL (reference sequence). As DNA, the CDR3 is TGTGCCAGCAGCCAACACAGCTACGAGCAGTACTTC. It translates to CASSQHSYEQYF.

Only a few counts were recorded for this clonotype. This CDR3 is CASSEHVLEAFF. Here the CDR3 DNA reads TGTGCCAGCAGTGAACACGTGTTAGAAGCTTTCTTT. This chain connects TRBV6-1 to TRBJ1-1; D is uncertain. The V gene lost 2 bases and the J gene lost 8 bases, with 9 bases spanning the gap. The CDR3 spans 12 residues. Germline CDR1 and CDR2: MNHNS and SASEGT.

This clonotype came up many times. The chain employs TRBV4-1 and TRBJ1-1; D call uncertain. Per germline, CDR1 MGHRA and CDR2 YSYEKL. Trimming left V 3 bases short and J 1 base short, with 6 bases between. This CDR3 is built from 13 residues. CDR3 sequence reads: CASSQVPNTEAFF. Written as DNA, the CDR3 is TGCGCCAGCAGCCAGGTACCGAACACTGAAGCTTTCTTT.

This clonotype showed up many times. The CDR3 region is CASSQGISISEKLFF. DNA of the CDR3: TGTGCCAGCAGTCAGGGGATAAGTATTAGTGAAAAACTGTTTTTT. V is TRBV12-3 or TRBV12-4 and J is TRBJ1-4; tentative D call: TRBD1 (6 bases). V dropped 5 bases and J dropped 7 bases, with 17 bases sitting between them. The CDR3 is 15 amino acids.

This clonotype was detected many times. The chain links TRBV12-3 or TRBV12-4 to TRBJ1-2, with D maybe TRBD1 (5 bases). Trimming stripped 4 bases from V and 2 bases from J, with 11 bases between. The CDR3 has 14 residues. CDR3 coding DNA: TGTGCCAGCAGTTCCCAGGGACGGAACTATGGCTACACCTTC. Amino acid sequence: CASSSQGRNYGYTF.

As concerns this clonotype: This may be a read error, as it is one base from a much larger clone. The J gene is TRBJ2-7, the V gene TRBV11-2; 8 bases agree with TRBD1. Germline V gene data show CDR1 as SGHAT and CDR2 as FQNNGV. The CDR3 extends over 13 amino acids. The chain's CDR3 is CASSRTGTHEQHF. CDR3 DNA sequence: TGTGCCAGCTCCCGGACAGGGACCCACGAGCAGCACTTC. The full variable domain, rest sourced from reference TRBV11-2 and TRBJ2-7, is EAGVAQSPRYKIIEKRQSVAFWCNPISGHATLYWYQQILGQGPKLLIQFQNNGVVDDSQLPKDRFSAERLKGVDSTLKIQPAKLEDSAVYLCASSRTGTHEQHFGPGTRLTVT.